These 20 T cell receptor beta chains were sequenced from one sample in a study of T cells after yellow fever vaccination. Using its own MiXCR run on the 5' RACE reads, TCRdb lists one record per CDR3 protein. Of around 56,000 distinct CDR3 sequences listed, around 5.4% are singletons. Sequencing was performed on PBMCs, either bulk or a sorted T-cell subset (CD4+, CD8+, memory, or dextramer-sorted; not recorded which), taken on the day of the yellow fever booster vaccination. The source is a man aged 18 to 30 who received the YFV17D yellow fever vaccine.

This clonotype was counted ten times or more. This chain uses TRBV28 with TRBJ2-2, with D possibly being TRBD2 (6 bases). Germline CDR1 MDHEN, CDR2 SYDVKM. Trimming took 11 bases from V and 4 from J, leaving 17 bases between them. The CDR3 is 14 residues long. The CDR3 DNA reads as TGTGCCGGCTCCCGTCGGGGGAGCACCGGGGAGCTGTTTTTT. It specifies CAGSRRGSTGELFF.

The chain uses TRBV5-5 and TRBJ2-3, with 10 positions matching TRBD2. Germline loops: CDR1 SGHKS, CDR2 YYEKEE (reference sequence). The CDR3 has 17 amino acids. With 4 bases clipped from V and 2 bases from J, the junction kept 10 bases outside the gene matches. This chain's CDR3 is CASSHYIAGGLTDTQYF. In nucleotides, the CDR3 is TGTGCCAGCAGCCACTATATAGCGGGGGGCCTCACAGATACGCAGTATTTT.

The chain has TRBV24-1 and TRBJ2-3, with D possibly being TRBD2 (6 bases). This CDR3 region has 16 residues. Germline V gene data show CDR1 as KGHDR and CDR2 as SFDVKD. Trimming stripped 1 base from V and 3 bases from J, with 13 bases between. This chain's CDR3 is CATSDLGGPGTDTQYF. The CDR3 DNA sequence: TGTGCCACCAGTGATTTAGGAGGGCCTGGAACAGATACGCAGTATTTT.

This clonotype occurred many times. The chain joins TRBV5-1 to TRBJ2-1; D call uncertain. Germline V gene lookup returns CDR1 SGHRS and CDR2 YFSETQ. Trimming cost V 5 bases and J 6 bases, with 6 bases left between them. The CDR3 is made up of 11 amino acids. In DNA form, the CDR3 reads TGCGCCAGCAGTGTCAGCAATGAGCAGTTCTTC. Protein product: CASSVSNEQFF.

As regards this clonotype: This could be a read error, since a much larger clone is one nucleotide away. The CDR3 sequence is CASIEPGLFDGYTF. The CDR3 DNA sequence: TGTGCCAGCATTGAGCCGGGACTCTTCGATGGCTACACCTTC. The rearrangement uses TRBV6-1 and TRBJ1-2; D may be TRBD1 (5 bases). This CDR3 region has 14 residues. CDR1 is MNHNS and CDR2 is SASEGT in the germline V gene. V lost 7 bases and J lost 6, with 18 bases in between.

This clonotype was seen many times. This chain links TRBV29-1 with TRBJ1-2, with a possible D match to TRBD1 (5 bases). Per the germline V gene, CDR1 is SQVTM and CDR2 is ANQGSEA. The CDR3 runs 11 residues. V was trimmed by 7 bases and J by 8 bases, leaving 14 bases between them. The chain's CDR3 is CSARTSPGYTF. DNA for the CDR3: TGCAGCGCCAGGACAAGCCCCGGCTACACCTTC.

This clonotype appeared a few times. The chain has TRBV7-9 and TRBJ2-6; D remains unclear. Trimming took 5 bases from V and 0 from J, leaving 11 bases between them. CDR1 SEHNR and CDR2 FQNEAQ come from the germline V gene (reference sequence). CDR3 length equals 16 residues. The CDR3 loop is CASSLYLLSGANVLTF. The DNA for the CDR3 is TGTGCCAGCAGCCTCTACCTACTCTCTGGGGCCAACGTCCTGACTTTC.

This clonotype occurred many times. The CDR3 DNA reads TGTGCCAGCAGTTCCCCGGGTGGGAACACTGAAGCTTTCTTT. Protein product: CASSSPGGNTEAFF. The chain is built from TRBV27 and TRBJ1-1, with D unclear. Trimming took 4 bases from V and 1 from J, leaving 10 bases between them. CDR1 is MNHEY and CDR2 is SMNVEV in the germline V gene (reference sequence). The CDR3 loop spans 14 amino acids.

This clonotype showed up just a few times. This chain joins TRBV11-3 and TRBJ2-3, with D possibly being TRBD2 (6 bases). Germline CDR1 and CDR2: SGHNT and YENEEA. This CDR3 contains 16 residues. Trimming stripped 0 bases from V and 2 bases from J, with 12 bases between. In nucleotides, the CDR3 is TGTGCCAGCAGCTTAGAACATTCGGGGGTCACAGATACGCAGTATTTT. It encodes CASSLEHSGVTDTQYF.

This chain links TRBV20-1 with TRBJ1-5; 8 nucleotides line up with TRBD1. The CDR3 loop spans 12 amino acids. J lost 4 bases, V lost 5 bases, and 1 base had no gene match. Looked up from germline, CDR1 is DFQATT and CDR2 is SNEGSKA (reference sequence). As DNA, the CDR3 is TGCAGTGCTGGACAGGGTAATCAGCCCCAGCATTTT. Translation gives CSAGQGNQPQHF.

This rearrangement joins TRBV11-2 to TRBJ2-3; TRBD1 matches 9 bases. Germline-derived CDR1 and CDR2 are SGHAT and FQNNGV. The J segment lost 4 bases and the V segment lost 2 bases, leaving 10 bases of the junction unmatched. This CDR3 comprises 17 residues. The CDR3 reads CASSLTRQGVFPDTQYF. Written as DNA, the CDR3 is TGTGCCAGCAGCTTAACCCGACAGGGGGTTTTCCCAGATACGCAGTATTTT.

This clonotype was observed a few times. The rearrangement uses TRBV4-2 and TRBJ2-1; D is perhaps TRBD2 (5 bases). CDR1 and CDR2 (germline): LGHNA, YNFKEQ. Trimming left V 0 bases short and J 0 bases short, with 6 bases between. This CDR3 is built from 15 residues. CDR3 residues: CASSQDGGSYNEQFF. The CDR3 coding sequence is TGTGCCAGCAGCCAAGACGGAGGCTCCTACAATGAGCAGTTCTTC.

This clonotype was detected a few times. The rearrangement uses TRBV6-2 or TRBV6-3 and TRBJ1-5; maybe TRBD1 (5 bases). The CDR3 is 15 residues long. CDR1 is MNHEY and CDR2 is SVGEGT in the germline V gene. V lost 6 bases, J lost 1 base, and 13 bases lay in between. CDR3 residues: CASRRQGESNQPQHF. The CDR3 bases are TGTGCCAGCAGACGGCAGGGAGAAAGCAATCAGCCCCAGCATTTT.

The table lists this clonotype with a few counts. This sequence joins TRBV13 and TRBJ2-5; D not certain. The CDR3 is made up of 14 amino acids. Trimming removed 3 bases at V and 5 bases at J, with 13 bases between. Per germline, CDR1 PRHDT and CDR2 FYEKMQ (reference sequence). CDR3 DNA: TGTGCCAGCAGCTTCAAGGGTATCAGGGAGACCCAGTACTTC. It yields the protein CASSFKGIRETQYF.

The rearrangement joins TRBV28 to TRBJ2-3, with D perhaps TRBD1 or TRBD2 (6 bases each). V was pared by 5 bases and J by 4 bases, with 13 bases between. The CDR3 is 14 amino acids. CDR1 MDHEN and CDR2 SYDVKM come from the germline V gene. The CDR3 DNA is TGTGCCAGCAGTCCTTTGGGGGGCGCAGATACGCAGTATTTT. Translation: CASSPLGGADTQYF.

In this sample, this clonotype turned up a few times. DNA of the CDR3: TGTGCCAGCAGCCGAATTCTAGGCTCCTACAATGAGCAGTTCTTC. This encodes CASSRILGSYNEQFF. The rearrangement uses TRBV3-1 and TRBJ2-1; D ambiguous. The CDR3 consists of 15 residues. The germline V gene has CDR1 LGHDT and CDR2 YNNKEL (reference sequence). Trimming took off 4 bases at V and 0 bases at J, with 10 bases between the two ends.

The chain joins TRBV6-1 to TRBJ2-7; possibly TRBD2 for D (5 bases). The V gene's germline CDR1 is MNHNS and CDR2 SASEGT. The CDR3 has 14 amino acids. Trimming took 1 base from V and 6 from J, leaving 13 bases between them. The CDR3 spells CASSEVPAAGEQYV. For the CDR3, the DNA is TGTGCCAGCAGTGAAGTTCCGGCGGCGGGCGAGCAGTACGTC.

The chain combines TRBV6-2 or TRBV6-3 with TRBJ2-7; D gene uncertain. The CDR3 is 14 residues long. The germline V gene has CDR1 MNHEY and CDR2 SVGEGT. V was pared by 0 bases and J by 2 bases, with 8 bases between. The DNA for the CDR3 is TGTGCCAGCAGTTACTCGGGTCTCGCCTACGAGCAGTACTTC. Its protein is CASSYSGLAYEQYF.

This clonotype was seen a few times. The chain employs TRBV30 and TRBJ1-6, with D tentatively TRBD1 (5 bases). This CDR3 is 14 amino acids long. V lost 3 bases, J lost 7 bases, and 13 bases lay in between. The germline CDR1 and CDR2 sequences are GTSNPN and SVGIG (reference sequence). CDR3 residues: CAWSWDSGNSPLHF. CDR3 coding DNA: TGTGCCTGGAGCTGGGACTCGGGGAATTCACCCCTCCACTTT.

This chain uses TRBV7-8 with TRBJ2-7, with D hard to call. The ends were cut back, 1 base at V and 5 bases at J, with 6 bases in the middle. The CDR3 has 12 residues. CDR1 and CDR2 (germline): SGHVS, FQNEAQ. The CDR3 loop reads CASSLGGDEQYV. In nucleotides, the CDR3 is TGTGCCAGCAGCTTAGGTGGGGACGAGCAGTACGTC.